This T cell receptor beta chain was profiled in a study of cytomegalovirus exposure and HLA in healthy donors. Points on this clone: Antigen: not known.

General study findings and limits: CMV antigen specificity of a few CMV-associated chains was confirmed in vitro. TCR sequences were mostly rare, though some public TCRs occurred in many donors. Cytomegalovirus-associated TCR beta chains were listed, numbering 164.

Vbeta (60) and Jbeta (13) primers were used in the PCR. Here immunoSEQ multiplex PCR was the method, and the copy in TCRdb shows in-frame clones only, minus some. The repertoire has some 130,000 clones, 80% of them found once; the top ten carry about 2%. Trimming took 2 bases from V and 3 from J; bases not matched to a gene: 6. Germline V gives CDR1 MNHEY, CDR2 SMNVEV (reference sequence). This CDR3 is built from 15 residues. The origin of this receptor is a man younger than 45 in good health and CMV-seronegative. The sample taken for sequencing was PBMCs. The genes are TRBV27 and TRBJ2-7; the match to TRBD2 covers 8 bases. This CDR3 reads CASSLKSGRFYEQYF. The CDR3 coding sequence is TGTGCCAGCAGTTTAAAGAGCGGGAGATTCTACGAGCAGTACTTC.